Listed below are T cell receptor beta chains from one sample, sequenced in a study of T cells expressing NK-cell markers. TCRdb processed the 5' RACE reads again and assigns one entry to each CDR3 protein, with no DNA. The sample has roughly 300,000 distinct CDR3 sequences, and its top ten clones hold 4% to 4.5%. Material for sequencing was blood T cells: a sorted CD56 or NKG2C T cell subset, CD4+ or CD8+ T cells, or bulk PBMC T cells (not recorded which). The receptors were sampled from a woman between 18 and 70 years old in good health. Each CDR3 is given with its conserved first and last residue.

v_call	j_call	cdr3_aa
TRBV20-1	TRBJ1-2	CSARDPRSGGYTF
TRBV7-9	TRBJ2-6	CASYGTETYSGANVLTF
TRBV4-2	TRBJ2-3	CASSQAETGGDTQYF
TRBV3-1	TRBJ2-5	CASSQGAGTSWKTQYF
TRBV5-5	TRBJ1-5	CASSPGRDQGNQPQHF
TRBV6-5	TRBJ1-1	CATLGQRLEAFF
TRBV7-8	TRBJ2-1	CASSLRAGGSNEQFF
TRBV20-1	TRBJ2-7	CSARVAGRTYEQYF
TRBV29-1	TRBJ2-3	CSVLVSTDTQYF
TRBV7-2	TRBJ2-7	CASSLPRATSYEQYF
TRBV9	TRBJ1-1	CASSVGGRNTEAFF
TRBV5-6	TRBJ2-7	CASSRFSYEQYF
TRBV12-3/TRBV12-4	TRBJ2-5	CASSPGTSGITRGETQYF
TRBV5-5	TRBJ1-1	CASSWVGGRRVTEAFF
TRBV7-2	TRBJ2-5	CASSLMASSQETQYF
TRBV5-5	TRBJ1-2	CASSPPRGIGGYTF
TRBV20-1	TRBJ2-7	CSAWVWTSGTYEQYF
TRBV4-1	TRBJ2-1	CASRSGQVNEQFF
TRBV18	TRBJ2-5	CASSLTGTTQETQYF
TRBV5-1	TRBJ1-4	CASSFSQPNEKLFF
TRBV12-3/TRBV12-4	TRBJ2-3	CASNSLAGGGDTQYF
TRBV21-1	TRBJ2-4	CASSKGQYRNIQYF
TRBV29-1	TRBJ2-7	CSVAAGGYYEQYF
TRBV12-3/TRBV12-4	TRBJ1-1	CASRIYGGYGTEAFF
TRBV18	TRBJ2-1	CASSPWQGDNEQFF
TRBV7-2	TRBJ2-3	CASSPQSDTQYF
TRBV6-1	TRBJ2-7	CASNSPGAGGRYEQYF
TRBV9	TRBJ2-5	CASSVEAGQETQYF
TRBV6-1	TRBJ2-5	CASSALRQAIQETQYF
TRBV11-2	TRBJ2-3	CASSIRGADSSTDTQYF
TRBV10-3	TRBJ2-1	CAHTPSDAKDYNEQFF
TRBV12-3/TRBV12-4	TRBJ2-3	CASSTRQDRTDTQYF
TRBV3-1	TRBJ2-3	CASAPGWGDTQYF
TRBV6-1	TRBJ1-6	CASRRASKNSPLHF
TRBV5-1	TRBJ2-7	CASSLASKGTYEQYF
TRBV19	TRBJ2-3	CASSIWERDRVMERRTDTQYF
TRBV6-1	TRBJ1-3	CASSQSRTGNTIYF